This T cell receptor (beta chain) was profiled in a study of shared clonotypes between healthy human individuals. In the authors' workflow: ImmunoSEQ sequences covered only the junction and lacked quality scores; filtering therefore differed. The method was immunoSEQ multiplex PCR; TCRdb's version includes in-frame clones alone and lacks a portion of them. The V and J calls and clone size are taken from that table; D and trimming were inferred from the DNA. The sample includes about 470,000 clones, roughly 77% seen only once; the top ten take around 13%. This clone showed up just once. What it binds is unknown. General study results and limits: Blood was the only sampled material, and tissue repertoires likely differ.

CDR1 is SGHTS and CDR2 is YDEGEE in the germline V gene. The trim removed 0 bases at V and 0 bases at J, leaving 11 bases unmatched. The CDR3 covers 18 residues. V is TRBV5-8 and J is TRBJ2-7; 8 bases line up with TRBD1. The clonotype comes from a woman aged 40 to 55 in good health. Some clones in this sample may be carry-over from other donors' samples. The sample comprised PBMCs. The DNA of the CDR3 is TGTGCCAGCAGCTTGGAGGGGGGCACAGGGGGATTCTCCTACGAGCAGTACTTC. It translates to CASSLEGGTGGFSYEQYF.